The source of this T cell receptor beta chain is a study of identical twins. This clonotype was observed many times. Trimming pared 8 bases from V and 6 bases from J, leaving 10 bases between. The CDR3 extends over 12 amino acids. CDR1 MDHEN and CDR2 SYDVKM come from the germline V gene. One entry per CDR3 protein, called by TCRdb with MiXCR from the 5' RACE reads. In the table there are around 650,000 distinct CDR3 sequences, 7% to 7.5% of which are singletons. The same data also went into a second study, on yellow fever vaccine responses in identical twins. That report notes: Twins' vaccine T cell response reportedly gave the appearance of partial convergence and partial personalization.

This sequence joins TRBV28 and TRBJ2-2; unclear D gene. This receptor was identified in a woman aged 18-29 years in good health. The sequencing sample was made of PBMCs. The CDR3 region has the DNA TGTGCCAGCGCCGTGTTGGCCGGGGAGCTGTTTTTT. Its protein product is CASAVLAGELFF.